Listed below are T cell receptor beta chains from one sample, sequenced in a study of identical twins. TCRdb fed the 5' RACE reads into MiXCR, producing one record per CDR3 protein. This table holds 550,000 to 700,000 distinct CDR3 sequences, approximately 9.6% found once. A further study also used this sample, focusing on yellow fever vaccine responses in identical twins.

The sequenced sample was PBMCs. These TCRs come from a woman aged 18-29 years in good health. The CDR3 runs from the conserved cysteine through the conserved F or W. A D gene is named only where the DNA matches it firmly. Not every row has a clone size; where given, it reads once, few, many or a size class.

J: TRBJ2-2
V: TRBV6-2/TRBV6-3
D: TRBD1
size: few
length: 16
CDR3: CASKAIGTGGPGELFF
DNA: TGTGCCAGCAAGGCAATTGGGACAGGGGGTCCCGGGGAGCTGTTTTTT

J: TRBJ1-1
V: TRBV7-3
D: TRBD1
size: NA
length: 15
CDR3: CASSLRGQMNTEAFF
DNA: TGTGCCAGCAGCTTAAGGGGACAGATGAACACTGAAGCTTTCTTC

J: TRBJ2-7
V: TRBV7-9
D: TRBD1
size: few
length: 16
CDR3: CASSSDRQGSFYEQYF
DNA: TGTGCCAGCAGTTCAGATCGACAGGGAAGCTTCTACGAGCAGTACTTC

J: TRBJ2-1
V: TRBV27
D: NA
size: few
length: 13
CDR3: CASSFPRNNEQFF
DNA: TGTGCCAGCAGTTTCCCCCGGAACAATGAGCAGTTCTTC

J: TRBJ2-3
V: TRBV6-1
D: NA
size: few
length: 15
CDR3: CASSEGLGHTDTQYF
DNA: TGTGCCAGCAGTGAAGGACTAGGACACACAGATACGCAGTATTTT

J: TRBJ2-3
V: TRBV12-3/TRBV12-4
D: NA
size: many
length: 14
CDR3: CASSFQTNTDTQYF
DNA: TGTGCCAGCAGTTTTCAGACAAACACAGATACGCAGTATTTT

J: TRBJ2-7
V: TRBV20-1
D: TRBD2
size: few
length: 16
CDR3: CSADSTSGRSSYEQYF
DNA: TGCAGTGCAGACTCGACTAGCGGGCGAAGCTCCTACGAGCAGTACTTC

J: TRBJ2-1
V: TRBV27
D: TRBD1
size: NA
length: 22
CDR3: CASSSPGIGQGATRSSYNEQFF
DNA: TGTGCCAGCAGTTCACCCGGGATTGGACAGGGGGCCACACGAAGCTCCTACAATGAGCAGTTCTTC

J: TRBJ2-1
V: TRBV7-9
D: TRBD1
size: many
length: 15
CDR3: CASSLGDRVYNEQFF
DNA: TGTGCCAGCAGCTTGGGGGACAGGGTGTACAATGAGCAGTTCTTC

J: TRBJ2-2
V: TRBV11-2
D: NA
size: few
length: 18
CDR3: CASTKGVSVTANTGELFF
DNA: TGTGCCAGCACCAAAGGGGTTTCAGTTACCGCGAACACCGGGGAGCTGTTTTTT

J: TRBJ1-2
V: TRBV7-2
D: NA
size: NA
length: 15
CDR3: CASSSGTTPNYGYTF
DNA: TGTGCCAGCAGCTCCGGGACAACTCCTAACTATGGCTACACCTTC

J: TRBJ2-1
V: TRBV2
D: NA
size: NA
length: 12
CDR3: CASTPRPNEQFF
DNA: TGTGCCAGCACCCCCCGCCCCAATGAGCAGTTCTTC

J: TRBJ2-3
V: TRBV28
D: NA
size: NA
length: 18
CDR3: CASSYPIRIEERTDTQYF
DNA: TGTGCCAGCAGTTACCCCATTCGAATCGAAGAACGCACAGATACGCAGTATTTT

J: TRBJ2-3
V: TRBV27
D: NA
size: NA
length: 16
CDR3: CASSSPSGDGTDTQYF
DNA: TGTGCCAGCAGTTCACCCTCGGGGGACGGCACAGATACGCAGTATTTT

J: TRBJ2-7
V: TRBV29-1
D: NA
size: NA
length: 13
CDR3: CSAVGTDTYEQYF
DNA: TGCAGCGCCGTAGGAACAGATACCTACGAGCAGTACTTC

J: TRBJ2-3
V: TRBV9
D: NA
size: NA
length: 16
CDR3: CASSGGPGGYTDTQYF
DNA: TGTGCCAGCAGCGGAGGCCCCGGGGGATACACAGATACGCAGTATTTT

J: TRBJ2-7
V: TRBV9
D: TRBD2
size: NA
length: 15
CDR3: CASSVGWEGHDEQYF
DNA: TGTGCCAGCAGCGTAGGCTGGGAGGGCCACGACGAGCAGTACTTC

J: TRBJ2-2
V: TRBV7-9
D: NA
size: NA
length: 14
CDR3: CASSLVQPTGELFF
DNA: TGTGCCAGCAGCTTAGTACAGCCCACCGGGGAGCTGTTTTTT

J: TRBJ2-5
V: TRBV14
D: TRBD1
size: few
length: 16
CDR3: CASSRRTGGYQETQYF
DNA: TGTGCCAGCAGCAGGAGGACAGGGGGTTACCAAGAGACCCAGTACTTC

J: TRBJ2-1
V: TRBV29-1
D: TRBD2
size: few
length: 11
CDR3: CSVAGGHEQFF
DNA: TGCAGCGTTGCGGGGGGTCATGAGCAGTTCTTC

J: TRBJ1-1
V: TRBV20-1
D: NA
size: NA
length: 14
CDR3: CSASPRVSDTEAFF
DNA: TGCAGTGCTAGCCCCAGGGTGTCCGACACTGAAGCTTTCTTT

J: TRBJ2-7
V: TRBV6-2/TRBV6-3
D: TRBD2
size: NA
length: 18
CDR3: CASSYPTKTSGRTNEQYF
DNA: TGTGCCAGCAGTTATCCCACCAAAACTAGCGGGAGGACGAACGAGCAGTACTTC

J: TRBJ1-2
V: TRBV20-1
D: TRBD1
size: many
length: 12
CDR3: CSAPRDSYGYTF
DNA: TGCAGTGCTCCCCGGGACAGCTATGGCTACACCTTC